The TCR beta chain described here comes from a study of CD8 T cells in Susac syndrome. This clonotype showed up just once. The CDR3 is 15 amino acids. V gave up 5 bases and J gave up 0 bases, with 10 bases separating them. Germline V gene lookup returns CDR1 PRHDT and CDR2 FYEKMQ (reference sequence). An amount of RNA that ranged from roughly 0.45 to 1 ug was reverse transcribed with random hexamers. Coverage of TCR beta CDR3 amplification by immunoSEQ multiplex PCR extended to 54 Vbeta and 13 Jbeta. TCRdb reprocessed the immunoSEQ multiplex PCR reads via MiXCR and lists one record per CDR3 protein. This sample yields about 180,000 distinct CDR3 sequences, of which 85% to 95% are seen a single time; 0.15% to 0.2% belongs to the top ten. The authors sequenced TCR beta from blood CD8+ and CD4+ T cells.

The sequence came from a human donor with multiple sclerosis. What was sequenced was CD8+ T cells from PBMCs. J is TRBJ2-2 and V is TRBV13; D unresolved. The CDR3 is CASSTRQANTGELFF. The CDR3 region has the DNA TGTGCCAGCAGCACCCGGCAGGCGAACACCGGGGAGCTGTTTTTT.